The rows below give T cell receptor beta chains drawn from one sample of a study of T cell repertoires in cytomegalovirus infection. One entry per CDR3 protein results from TCRdb running MiXCR on the reads. The data show approximately 71,000 distinct CDR3 sequences, around 3.8% seen once. The specimen was PBMCs. The receptor set was obtained from a human donor in good health (CMV status not recorded). Some clones in this sample may be carry-over from other donors' samples. The conserved cysteine and the conserved F or W are not part of the CDR3 here. A D gene is named only where the DNA matches it firmly.

cdr3_aa v_call d_call
ASSLVGPSTYEQY TRBV7-2 .
ASLINTEAF TRBV12-3/TRBV12-4 .
ASSLDGLGSGYT TRBV7-2 .
ASSLGRYYEQY TRBV7-2 .
ASSPRGTQGNTIY TRBV7-9 .
ASSRTTGSYEQY TRBV4-2 .
ASSGDPAKNIQY TRBV28 .
ASSLAPAGSYEQY TRBV7-6 .
ASRGGRTYEQY TRBV12-3/TRBV12-4 TRBD2
ASSFRGYGELF TRBV7-8 .
ASSLGTGGTTEAF TRBV7-3 TRBD1
ASSLSTGREAF TRBV12-3/TRBV12-4 TRBD1
ASSLASAEWGYEQY TRBV7-4 .
ASSPDGPGEKLF TRBV7-2 .
ASSPRTSGRARETQY TRBV7-8 TRBD2
ASSPGAPWGELF TRBV27 .
ASSPGLAVETQY TRBV7-9 TRBD2
ASSIGDRGHGYT TRBV7-2 TRBD1
ASSLSRTTYEQY TRBV7-2 .
ASRRIYTQY TRBV28 .
ASSQQDPYNNEQF TRBV14 .
ASSLQVTSGSTDTQY TRBV7-2 TRBD2
ASSPNGPYNEQF TRBV12-3/TRBV12-4 .
ASSSQQGTEAF TRBV7-2 .